A selection of T cell receptor beta chains follows, all from one sample in a study of tissue T cells after allogeneic stem cell transplantation. Method: immunoSEQ multiplex PCR; TCRdb's copy keeps in-frame clones and lacks some. The sample has 6,200 or so clones; around 70% are singletons. The starting material was tissue from the rectum, obtained at autopsy. The receptors come from a woman aged 18-50 years with breast cancer. Both conserved end residues are part of each CDR3. The order of the fields is clone size, D gene, V gene, J gene, CDR3 protein, CDR3 DNA. A D gene is named only where the DNA matches it firmly. The size entry is marked missing in some rows and otherwise reads once, few, many or a size class.

-	-	TRBV3-1/TRBV3-2	TRBJ1-1	CASSQSRDLPTTAFF	TGTGCCAGCAGCCAATCGAGGGACCTTCCCACGACGGCTTTCTTT
-	-	TRBV6-5	TRBJ1-5	CASTGQANQPQHF	TGTGCCAGCACTGGGCAGGCCAATCAGCCCCAGCATTTT
-	TRBD2	TRBV14	TRBJ2-1	CASSPGTSVDNEQFF	TGTGCCAGCAGCCCCGGGACTAGCGTCGACAATGAGCAGTTCTTC
once	-	TRBV7-2	TRBJ1-2	CASSSGAGYTF	TGTGCCAGCAGTTCTGGCGCCGGCTACACCTTC
-	TRBD2	TRBV27	TRBJ2-1	CASRAGTSGGNEQFF	TGTGCCAGCAGGGCCGGGACTAGCGGGGGGAATGAGCAGTTCTTC
-	-	TRBV19	TRBJ2-4	CASSPTTDRHIQYF	TGTGCCAGTAGCCCGACGACGGATAGGCACATTCAGTACTTC
-	TRBD1	TRBV3-1/TRBV3-2	TRBJ2-1	CASSQTWVFDRDNEQFF	TGTGCCAGCAGCCAAACCTGGGTTTTTGACAGGGACAATGAGCAGTTCTTC
-	TRBD1	TRBV5-8	TRBJ1-6	CASSLYLWTGTSSYNSPLHF	TGTGCCAGCAGCTTATACCTTTGGACAGGGACGAGCTCCTATAATTCACCCCTCCACTTT
-	TRBD1	TRBV5-6	TRBJ1-1	CASRQGWDETEAFF	TGTGCCAGCAGACAGGGGTGGGATGAGACTGAAGCTTTCTTT
-	TRBD1	TRBV7-8	TRBJ2-7	CASSPGQTSYEQYF	TGTGCCAGCAGCCCGGGACAGACCTCCTACGAGCAGTACTTC
-	TRBD2	TRBV28	TRBJ2-5	CASSSDLAGGETQYF	TGTGCCAGCAGTTCAGACCTAGCGGGAGGAGAGACCCAGTACTTC
-	-	TRBV5-1	TRBJ2-3	CASRGGPSTDTQYF	TGCGCCAGCCGAGGCGGGCCAAGCACAGATACGCAGTATTTT
-	-	TRBV29-1	TRBJ1-2	CSAQGEGGHYGYTF	TGCAGCGCCCAAGGGGAGGGAGGGCACTATGGCTACACCTTC
-	-	TRBV4-1	TRBJ2-2	CASSHEYGELFF	TGCGCCAGCAGCCACGAATACGGGGAGCTGTTTTTT
-	-	TRBV5-5	TRBJ1-1	CASSLGPKNTEAFF	TGTGCCAGCAGCTTGGGACCAAAAAACACTGAAGCTTTCTTT
-	-	TRBV7-2	TRBJ2-1	CASSLWGPVFLLSNEQFF	TGTGCCAGCAGCTTATGGGGGCCCGTCTTTCTTCTTTCTAATGAGCAGTTCTTC
-	-	TRBV4-3	TRBJ1-1	CASSLGAGSTEAFF	TGCGCCAGCAGCCTAGGGGCCGGTAGCACTGAAGCTTTCTTT
-	-	TRBV10-3	TRBJ2-7	CAITGGTNYEQYF	TGTGCCATCACAGGCGGGACCAATTACGAGCAGTACTTC
-	TRBD2	TRBV3-1/TRBV3-2	TRBJ2-3	CASSPIGASGTNTQYF	TGTGCCAGCAGCCCCATCGGCGCTAGCGGGACAAATACGCAGTATTTT
-	-	TRBV4-3	TRBJ2-7	CASSLRTGHEQYF	TGCGCCAGCAGCCTAAGAACGGGCCACGAGCAGTACTTC
-	-	TRBV21-1	TRBJ2-4	CASSKGHETLAKNIQYF	TGTGCCAGCAGCAAAGGGCACGAAACCCTAGCCAAAAACATTCAGTACTTC
-	-	TRBV5-5	TRBJ2-2	CASSLFRSYTGELFF	TGTGCCAGCAGCTTGTTCAGGTCATACACCGGGGAGCTGTTTTTT
-	-	TRBV28	TRBJ2-7	CASSTSGSEQYF	TGTGCCAGCAGTACCAGTGGATCCGAGCAGTACTTC
once	TRBD1	TRBV27	TRBJ1-1	CASSPADRGTEAFF	TGTGCCAGCAGCCCCGCGGACAGGGGCACTGAAGCTTTCTTT
-	-	TRBV20-1	TRBJ2-7	CSATGGNEQYF	TGCAGTGCTACTGGGGGGAACGAGCAGTACTTC
few	TRBD2	TRBV6-2/TRBV6-3	TRBJ2-1	CASSYDPGAGGEQFF	TGTGCCAGCAGTTACGATCCGGGGGCGGGAGGCGAGCAGTTCTTC
-	-	TRBV12-3/TRBV12-4	TRBJ2-1	CASSYRPNEQFF	TGTGCCAGCAGTTATCGGCCAAATGAGCAGTTCTTC
few	-	TRBV11-1	TRBJ1-1	CASSLARGSTEAFF	TGTGCCAGCAGCTTAGCGCGGGGGAGCACTGAAGCTTTCTTT
few	TRBD2	TRBV5-6	TRBJ2-7	CASSLTSESYEQYF	TGTGCCAGCAGCTTGACTAGCGAGTCCTACGAGCAGTACTTC
-	-	TRBV21-1	TRBJ2-3	CASSKVRAGDTDTQYF	TGTGCCAGCAGCAAAGTAAGAGCGGGAGACACAGATACGCAGTATTTT
-	TRBD2	TRBV6-5	TRBJ2-3	CASKREGREDTQYF	TGTGCCAGCAAGCGGGAGGGCCGTGAAGATACGCAGTATTTT
few	TRBD2	TRBV7-3	TRBJ2-1	CASSFDSGLAHNEQFF	TGTGCCAGCAGCTTCGACTCGGGACTAGCCCACAATGAGCAGTTCTTC
-	TRBD1	TRBV6-1	TRBJ1-2	CASSETGGYGYTF	TGTGCCAGCAGTGAAACAGGGGGCTATGGCTACACCTTC
-	-	TRBV10-3	TRBJ1-4	CAIGPGNEKLFF	TGTGCCATCGGACCCGGTAATGAAAAACTGTTTTTT
-	-	TRBV14	TRBJ2-5	CASSQSGQAKETQYF	TGTGCCAGCAGCCAATCGGGACAAGCCAAAGAGACCCAGTACTTC
-	-	TRBV5-6	TRBJ2-3	CASSLAGFSTDTQYF	TGTGCCAGCAGCTTGGCGGGATTTAGCACAGATACGCAGTATTTT
medium-sized	-	TRBV28	TRBJ1-4	CASSHRSALNEKLFF	TGTGCCAGCAGTCACAGGAGCGCCCTAAATGAAAAACTGTTTTTT
-	TRBD1	TRBV6-5	TRBJ1-5	CASSSDRLGPQHF	TGTGCCAGCAGTTCGGACAGGTTGGGGCCCCAGCATTTT
-	-	TRBV7-9	TRBJ2-7	CASSLRHIGEQYF	TGTGCCAGCAGCTTACGGCACATTGGGGAGCAGTACTTC
-	-	TRBV24-1	TRBJ1-1	CATSDGVEAFF	TGTGCCACCTCGGACGGCGTAGAAGCTTTCTTT
-	-	TRBV9	TRBJ2-3	CASSVGGPDTQYF	TGTGCCAGCAGCGTAGGGGGGCCAGATACGCAGTATTTT
-	TRBD1	TRBV6-2/TRBV6-3	TRBJ2-7	CASSDRVGRDEQYF	TGTGCCAGCAGTGACAGGGTTGGCCGAGACGAGCAGTACTTC
-	-	TRBV3-1/TRBV3-2	TRBJ2-7	CASSQFTGNYEQYF	TGTGCCAGCAGCCAATTCACAGGGAACTACGAGCAGTACTTC
-	-	TRBV5-5	TRBJ2-5	CASSFGTASLGETQYF	TGTGCCAGCAGCTTTGGGACGGCCTCCCTGGGGGAGACCCAGTACTTC
-	-	TRBV5-8	TRBJ2-7	CASSGPRGPSYEQYF	TGTGCCAGCAGCGGGCCGCGGGGACCATCCTACGAGCAGTACTTC
-	TRBD2	TRBV30	TRBJ2-7	CAWGRGGEQYF	TGTGCCTGGGGGCGGGGGGGCGAGCAGTACTTC
-	-	TRBV19	TRBJ2-3	CASRKVGDTQYF	TGTGCCAGTAGAAAGGTGGGGGATACGCAGTATTTT
few	TRBD1	TRBV6-5	TRBJ2-7	CASSSRDRDGYEQYF	TGTGCCAGCAGTAGCCGGGACAGGGACGGATACGAGCAGTACTTC
-	-	TRBV19	TRBJ2-3	CASRTAGTDTQYF	TGTGCCAGTAGGACAGCGGGCACAGATACGCAGTATTTT
-	-	TRBV9	TRBJ1-3	CASSVADGSGNTIYF	TGTGCCAGCAGCGTAGCGGACGGCTCTGGAAACACCATATATTTT
few	-	TRBV5-1	TRBJ2-5	CASSLGTSSQETQYF	TGCGCCAGCAGCTTGGGAACTAGCAGCCAAGAGACCCAGTACTTC
-	TRBD1	TRBV3-1/TRBV3-2	TRBJ2-5	CASSNWTGMASSNF	TGTGCCAGCAGCAATTGGACAGGGATGGCTTCTTCCAACTTC
few	-	TRBV29-1	TRBJ1-5	CSVGTDSNQPQHF	TGCAGCGTTGGGACAGATAGCAATCAGCCCCAGCATTTT
-	-	TRBV2	TRBJ2-2	CASSELASTTGELFF	TGTGCCAGCAGTGAATTAGCTAGCACCACCGGGGAGCTGTTTTTT
-	-	TRBV6-5	TRBJ2-3	CASSYSHDRGGTQYF	TGTGCCAGCAGTTACTCCCACGATCGGGGCGGTACGCAGTATTTT